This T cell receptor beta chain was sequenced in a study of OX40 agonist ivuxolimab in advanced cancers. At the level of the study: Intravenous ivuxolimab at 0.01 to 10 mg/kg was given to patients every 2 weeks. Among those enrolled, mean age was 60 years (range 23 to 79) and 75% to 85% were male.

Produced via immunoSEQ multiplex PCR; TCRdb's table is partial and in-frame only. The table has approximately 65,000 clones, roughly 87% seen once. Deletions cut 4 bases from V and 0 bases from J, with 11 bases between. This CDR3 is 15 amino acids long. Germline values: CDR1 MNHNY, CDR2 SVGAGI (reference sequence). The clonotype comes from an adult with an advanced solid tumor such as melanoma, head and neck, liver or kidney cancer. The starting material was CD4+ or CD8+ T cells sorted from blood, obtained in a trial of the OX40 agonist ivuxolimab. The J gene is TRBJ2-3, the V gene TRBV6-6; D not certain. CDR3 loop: CASSSTVESTDTQYF. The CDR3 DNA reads TGTGCCAGCAGTTCGACGGTGGAGAGCACAGATACGCAGTATTTT.